Shown below are 8 T cell receptor beta chains from a single sample sequenced in a study of human T cells and chemical hapten exposure. Time point given: patch test 3, about 24 weeks after DPC sensitization. The treatment here: therapeutic diphenylcyclopropenone sensitization with weekly scalp DPC. MiXCR, applied by TCRdb to the RACE reads, yields one record per CDR3 protein. The table has more than 95,000 distinct CDR3 sequences, approximately 36% seen once. This sample comprised whole blood, obtained in connection with sensitization to the hapten diphenylcyclopropenone (DPC). The receptors here all came from a man aged 40-49 years with alopecia areata. Some clones in this sample may be carry-over from other donors' samples.

This clonotype has more than one count but fewer than ten. This chain links TRBV3-1 with TRBJ2-5; D gene uncertain. Trimming left V 4 bases short and J 5 bases short, with 17 bases between. Germline CDR1 LGHDT, CDR2 YNNKEL (reference sequence). The CDR3 spans 15 residues. CDR3: CASSRPIRPVETQYF. In DNA form, the CDR3 reads TGTGCCAGCAGCCGCCCGATCCGGCCCGTCGAGACCCAGTACTTC.

This chain connects TRBV29-1 to TRBJ2-3, with 14 positions matching TRBD2. This CDR3 region has 14 residues. The ends lost 5 bases at V and 7 bases at J; junction bases unmatched: 5. Germline V gives CDR1 SQVTM, CDR2 ANQGSEA. Here the CDR3 reads CSVHRTSGRNTQYF. CDR3 sequence (DNA): TGCAGCGTTCACCGGACTAGCGGGAGGAATACGCAGTATTTT.

The genes are TRBV9 and TRBJ2-1, with 9 nucleotides matching TRBD1. The ends lost 0 bases at V and 0 bases at J; junction bases unmatched: 13. Looked up from germline, CDR1 is SGDLS and CDR2 is YYNGEE. The CDR3 length is 20 residues. CDR3 sequence reads: CASSVGLGTGSRSSYNEQFF. The CDR3, as DNA: TGTGCCAGCAGCGTAGGATTAGGGACAGGGTCAAGGAGCTCCTACAATGAGCAGTTCTTC.

This clonotype was counted a few times. The J gene is TRBJ2-7, the V gene TRBV10-3; perhaps TRBD1 as D (5 bases). This CDR3 spans 13 amino acids. CDR1 is ENHRY, CDR2 SYGVKD, per germline. V was trimmed by 6 bases and J by 5 bases, leaving 14 bases between them. CDR3 bases: TGTGCCATCAGCAAATGGATAGGGGACGAGCAGTACTTC. Translation gives CAISKWIGDEQYF.

The chain couples TRBV19 to TRBJ2-4; D is perhaps TRBD1 (5 bases). This CDR3 contains 17 residues. Between the trimmed V and J ends, which lost 3 bases and 6 bases, there was a span of 21 bases. Germline V gene lookup returns CDR1 LNHDA and CDR2 SQIVND (reference sequence). CDR3 nucleotides: TGTGCCAGTAGTATTGCGGTGGCAGGGTCCTCGGGAAACATTCAGTACTTC. Its translation: CASSIAVAGSSGNIQYF.

The chain has TRBV20-1 and TRBJ2-3; 7 bases match TRBD2. The CDR3 consists of 16 residues. CDR1 is DFQATT and CDR2 is SNEGSKA in the germline V gene (reference sequence). The V and J ends lost 6 bases and 0 bases, in that order; junction bases with no gene match: 12. CDR3 residues: CSAKGGPVFSTDTQYF. In DNA form, the CDR3 reads TGCAGTGCAAAGGGAGGGCCTGTGTTTAGCACAGATACGCAGTATTTT.

This chain links TRBV5-4 with TRBJ1-1; D gene uncertain. The germline V and J ends were trimmed by 2 bases and 1 base, with 9 bases remaining between them. Per the germline V gene, CDR1 is SGHNT and CDR2 is YYREEE (reference sequence). This CDR3 spans 14 amino acids. The CDR3 region is CASSFGRQNTEAFF. CDR3 in DNA: TGTGCCAGCAGCTTCGGCCGACAGAACACTGAAGCTTTCTTT. Filled out from reference TRBV5-4 and TRBJ1-1, the complete variable domain reads ETGVTQSPTHLIKTRGQQVTLRCSSQSGHNTVSWYQQALGQGPQFIFQYYREEENGRGNFPPRFSGLQFPNYSSELNVNALELDDSALYLCASSFGRQNTEAFFGQGTRLTVV.

The rearrangement uses TRBV27 and TRBJ1-5; 11 bases fit TRBD1. V was clipped by 6 bases and J by 6 bases; unmatched bases: 7. Germline lookup yields CDR1 MNHEY and CDR2 SMNVEV (reference sequence). This CDR3 spans 15 amino acids. CDR3 sequence (DNA): TGTGCCAGCAGACCGGACAGGGGGCGCGGTCAGCCCCAGCATTTT. Its translation: CASRPDRGRGQPQHF.